Below, one T cell receptor beta chain is given with its context. Trimming cost V 1 base and J 2 bases, with 5 bases left between them. The CDR3 is 13 amino acids. Per the study methods: Amplification of reference gene primers was used by the study to estimate nucleated cell counts. Method: immunoSEQ multiplex PCR; TCRdb's copy keeps in-frame clones and lacks some. Clone size and the V and J calls come from that table; the DNA yielded D and trimming. The sample includes about 330,000 clones, over 75% of them seen just once. This sample is drawn from a study of blood T cell repertoires in COVID-19. Study as a whole: Sites across the United States, Italy and Spain contributed samples from acute and convalescent COVID-19. PBMCs, B-cell-depleted T cells, or T cells were the source of the cDNA or gDNA that made up the material.

This sequence was found in a woman aged 50 to 60 with active or convalescent COVID-19. The sample consisted of peripheral blood. The genes are TRBV12-3 or TRBV12-4 and TRBJ1-2; D gene ambiguous. The CDR3 nucleotides are TGTGCCAGCAGTTTAGAACAGAACTATGGCTACACCTTC. It specifies CASSLEQNYGYTF.